These T cell receptor beta chains were read from a single sample in a study of cytomegalovirus exposure and HLA in healthy donors. Sequencing used immunoSEQ multiplex PCR; TCRdb keeps in-frame clones, though not all of them. The sample contains a few hundred thousand clones, 77% of which appear only once. Sequenced input: PBMCs. These receptors all stem from a woman aged 55-69 years in good health and CMV-seropositive. The CDR3 runs from the conserved cysteine through the conserved F or W. A D gene is named only where the DNA matches it firmly. Some rows mark clone size as missing; the rest say once, few, many or name a class of expanded clone.

size	V	J	D	CDR3	DNA
once	TRBV2	TRBJ1-2	.	CASSSRESPVYGYTF	TGTGCCAGCAGTTCCCGCGAATCGCCGGTCTATGGCTACACCTTC
.	TRBV7-7	TRBJ2-7	TRBD1	CASSARQGAGEQYF	TGTGCCAGCAGCGCGAGACAGGGGGCGGGAGAGCAGTACTTC
.	TRBV18	TRBJ1-3	TRBD1	CASSPGQGPGNTIYF	TGTGCCAGCTCACCGGGACAGGGCCCTGGAAACACCATATATTTT
.	TRBV7-2	TRBJ1-2	TRBD1	CASSSGQNYGYTF	TGTGCCAGCAGCTCGGGACAGAACTATGGCTACACCTTC
.	TRBV7-2	TRBJ2-1	.	CASSLSRLSYNEQFF	TGTGCCAGCAGCTTATCTAGACTCTCCTACAATGAGCAGTTCTTC
.	TRBV23-1	TRBJ2-5	.	CASSRRGQETQYF	TGCGCCAGCAGTCGTAGGGGCCAAGAGACCCAGTACTTC
.	TRBV4-1	TRBJ1-1	.	CASSQDWGKETEAFF	TGCGCCAGCAGCCAAGATTGGGGCAAAGAGACTGAAGCTTTCTTT
few	TRBV6-5	TRBJ1-6	.	CASSYGRNNSPLHF	TGTGCCAGCAGTTACGGCAGGAACAATTCACCCCTCCACTTT
.	TRBV4-1	TRBJ2-2	TRBD2	CASSQWTSGRSGELFF	TGCGCCAGCAGCCAATGGACTAGCGGGAGGTCCGGGGAGCTGTTTTTT
.	TRBV5-1	TRBJ2-1	TRBD2	CASRVGAGGLRNEQFF	TGCGCCAGCAGAGTAGGGGCGGGGGGGCTCCGGAATGAGCAGTTCTTC
.	TRBV18	TRBJ1-1	.	CASSEGRNTEAFF	TGTGCCAGCTCGGAGGGACGGAACACTGAAGCTTTCTTT
.	TRBV6-4	TRBJ2-3	TRBD2	CASSDARGLAGGPTDTQYF	TGTGCCAGCAGTGACGCACGGGGACTAGCGGGAGGGCCAACAGATACGCAGTATTTT
.	TRBV19	TRBJ1-4	.	CASSGYRAANEKLFF	TGTGCCAGTAGTGGATACAGGGCGGCGAATGAAAAACTGTTTTTT
.	TRBV28	TRBJ1-2	.	CASIRLGYGYTF	TGTGCCAGCATTAGACTGGGCTATGGCTACACCTTC
.	TRBV5-1	TRBJ1-4	TRBD1	CASSPTGTGGREKLFF	TGCGCCAGCAGCCCCACCGGGACAGGGGGCAGGGAAAAACTGTTTTTT
.	TRBV6-6	TRBJ1-5	.	CASSPSAEHQPQHF	TGTGCCAGCAGTCCCAGCGCGGAGCATCAGCCCCAGCATTTT
once	TRBV18	TRBJ2-3	.	CASSPPISTDTQYF	TGTGCCAGCTCACCGCCTATAAGCACAGATACGCAGTATTTT
.	TRBV19	TRBJ2-7	.	CASRPGGRGTYEQYF	TGTGCCAGTAGGCCCGGGGGGCGGGGGACCTACGAGCAGTACTTC
.	TRBV29-1	TRBJ2-2	TRBD1	CSANRGQGAAGELFF	TGCAGCGCCAATCGTGGACAGGGGGCTGCCGGGGAGCTGTTTTTT
.	TRBV19	TRBJ1-1	TRBD1	CASRMYPGQGNLAFF	TGTGCCAGCCGTATGTATCCGGGACAGGGTAATCTAGCTTTCTTT
.	TRBV4-1	TRBJ2-7	TRBD2	CASSQEIGLAGYEQYF	TGCGCCAGCAGCCAAGAAATAGGGCTAGCGGGGTACGAGCAGTACTTC
.	TRBV4-3	TRBJ2-7	.	CASSRAHTRSYEQYF	TGCGCCAGCAGCCGAGCCCACACCAGGTCCTACGAGCAGTACTTC
.	TRBV19	TRBJ1-2	.	CASMVSELTNYGYTF	TGTGCCAGTATGGTATCGGAGCTCACTAACTATGGCTACACCTTC
few	TRBV18	TRBJ1-4	TRBD1	CASSPLGQGDEKLFF	TGTGCCAGCTCACCTTTGGGACAGGGAGATGAAAAACTGTTTTTT
.	TRBV2	TRBJ1-1	.	CASSEAGQGQGQGFF	TGTGCCAGCAGTGAAGCGGGGCAAGGCCAGGGGCAAGGTTTCTTT
.	TRBV29-1	TRBJ2-5	.	CSVAISGQPEETQYF	TGCAGCGTCGCCATCAGTGGACAGCCCGAAGAGACCCAGTACTTC
.	TRBV4-3	TRBJ2-5	TRBD2	CASSQGLAGGGQETQYF	TGCGCCAGCAGCCAGGGACTAGCGGGGGGCGGGCAAGAGACCCAGTACTTC
.	TRBV6-5	TRBJ2-2	.	CASTPGGINTGELFF	TGTGCCAGCACCCCCGGGGGTATAAACACCGGGGAGCTGTTTTTT
.	TRBV5-1	TRBJ1-2	.	CASSLPRDGYTF	TGCGCCAGCAGCTTGCCCAGGGATGGCTACACCTTC
.	TRBV1	TRBJ1-1	.	CTSIGGGDTEAFF	TGCACCAGCATCGGGGGGGGAGACACTGAAGCTTTCTTT
.	TRBV2	TRBJ1-6	TRBD1	CASSETGEGSYNSPLHF	TGTGCCAGCAGTGAAACAGGGGAAGGATCCTATAATTCACCCCTCCACTTT
.	TRBV19	TRBJ2-2	.	CASSVGGGINTGELFF	TGTGCCAGTAGTGTGGGAGGAGGGATTAACACCGGGGAGCTGTTTTTT
.	TRBV10-3	TRBJ2-7	TRBD2	CAISSPSGTGEQYF	TGTGCCATCAGTTCGCCTAGCGGGACGGGGGAGCAGTACTTC
.	TRBV5-4	TRBJ1-2	.	CASSLGVGSLSGYGYTF	TGTGCCAGCAGCTTGGGAGTGGGGAGCCTCAGCGGCTATGGCTACACCTTC
.	TRBV7-8	TRBJ1-2	.	CASSLTTGANYGYTF	TGTGCCAGCAGCTTAACGACAGGAGCAAACTATGGCTACACCTTC
.	TRBV10-3	TRBJ2-7	.	CAISESGEQYF	TGTGCCATCAGTGAGTCGGGCGAGCAGTACTTC
.	TRBV6-1	TRBJ1-2	.	CASSNSRYGYTF	TGTGCCAGCAGTAACAGTCGCTATGGCTACACCTTC
few	TRBV27	TRBJ1-3	.	CASSSGLGNTIYF	TGTGCCAGCAGTTCGGGACTTGGAAACACCATATATTTT
.	TRBV19	TRBJ1-1	TRBD1	CASRLDREGNTEAFF	TGTGCCAGTAGGCTCGACAGGGAAGGTAACACTGAAGCTTTCTTT
.	TRBV4-2	TRBJ2-3	TRBD2	CASSQASRAGVSTDTQYF	TGTGCCAGCAGCCAAGCCTCCAGAGCGGGGGTAAGCACAGATACGCAGTATTTT
few	TRBV5-5	TRBJ1-4	.	CASSPDKPYSTNEKLFF	TGTGCCAGCAGCCCTGACAAACCCTACTCAACTAATGAAAAACTGTTTTTT
.	TRBV5-1	TRBJ1-1	TRBD1	CASRGQSMNTEAFF	TGCGCCAGCAGGGGACAGAGCATGAACACTGAAGCTTTCTTT
.	TRBV4-1	TRBJ2-1	.	CASSQQETAIYNEQFF	TGCGCCAGCAGCCAACAGGAAACGGCTATCTACAATGAGCAGTTCTTC
once	TRBV18	TRBJ1-2	TRBD1	CASSPGTGGSGYTF	TGTGCCAGCTCCCCCGGGACAGGGGGCTCTGGCTACACCTTC
.	TRBV5-1	TRBJ1-1	.	CASSSGPGGTEAFF	TGCGCCAGCAGCTCGGGACCCGGGGGCACTGAAGCTTTCTTT
few	TRBV7-2	TRBJ1-6	.	CATSGFGNSPLHF	TGTGCCACCTCAGGGTTTGGGAATTCACCCCTCCACTTT
.	TRBV23-1	TRBJ2-1	.	CASSQRRRDSGGYEQFF	TGCGCCAGCAGTCAACGGAGGCGGGATAGCGGCGGGTATGAGCAGTTCTTC